This TCR beta chain was found in a study of beta chain features in type 1 diabetes. Expressed TCRB transcripts were sequenced because the entire RNA isolate underwent reverse transcription. Some clones are missing from TCRdb's copy, which holds only in-frame ones; the method was immunoSEQ multiplex PCR. In the table there are some 240,000 clones, about a tenth of which are singletons. This clone came up a few times. Germline CDR1 and CDR2: LGHNA and YSLEER. V gave up 0 bases and J gave up 4 bases, with 12 bases separating them. CDR3 length: 15 residues. The source material was central memory CD4+ T cells from blood. This chain joins TRBV4-3 and TRBJ2-5; no definite D call. This TCR derives from a man between 18 and 35 years old in good health. The CDR3 spells CASSQDALLRETQYF. The CDR3 coding sequence is TGCGCCAGCAGCCAAGATGCACTGCTGCGAGAGACCCAGTACTTC.